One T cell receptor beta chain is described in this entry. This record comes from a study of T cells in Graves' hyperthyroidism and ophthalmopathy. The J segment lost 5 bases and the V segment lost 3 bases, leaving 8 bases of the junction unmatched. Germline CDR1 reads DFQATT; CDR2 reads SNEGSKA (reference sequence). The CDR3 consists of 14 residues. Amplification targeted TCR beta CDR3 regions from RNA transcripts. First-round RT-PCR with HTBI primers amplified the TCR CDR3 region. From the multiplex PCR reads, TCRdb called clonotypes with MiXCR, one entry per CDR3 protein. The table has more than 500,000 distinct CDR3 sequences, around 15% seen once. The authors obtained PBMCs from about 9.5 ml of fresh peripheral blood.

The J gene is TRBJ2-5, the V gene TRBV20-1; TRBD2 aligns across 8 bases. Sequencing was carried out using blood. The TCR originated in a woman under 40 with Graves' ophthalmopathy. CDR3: CSASPSGGRETQYF. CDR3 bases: TGCAGTGCTAGCCCGTCGGGAGGGAGGGAGACCCAGTACTTC.